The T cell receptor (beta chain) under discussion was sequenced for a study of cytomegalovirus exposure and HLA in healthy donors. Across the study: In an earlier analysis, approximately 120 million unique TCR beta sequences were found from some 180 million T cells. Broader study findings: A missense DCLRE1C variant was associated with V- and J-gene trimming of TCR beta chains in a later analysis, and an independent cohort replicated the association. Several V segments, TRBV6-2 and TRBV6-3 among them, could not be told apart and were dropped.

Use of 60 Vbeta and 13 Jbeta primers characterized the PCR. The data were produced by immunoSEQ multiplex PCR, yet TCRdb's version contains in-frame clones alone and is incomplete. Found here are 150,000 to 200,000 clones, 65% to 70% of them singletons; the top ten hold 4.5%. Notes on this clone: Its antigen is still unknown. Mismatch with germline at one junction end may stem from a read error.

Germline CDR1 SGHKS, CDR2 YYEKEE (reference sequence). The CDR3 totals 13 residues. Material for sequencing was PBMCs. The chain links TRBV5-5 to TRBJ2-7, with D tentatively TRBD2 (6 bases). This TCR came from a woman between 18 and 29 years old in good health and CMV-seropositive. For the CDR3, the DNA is TGTGCCAGCAGCTTGGGGGATATGGGACTCGTCAACTTC. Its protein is CASSLGDMGLVNF.